One TCR beta chain is described in this entry. Its specific antigen is unknown. Qualities for individual bases were not recorded, and no much larger clone is one base off. The source of the sample is a study of blood T cell repertoires in COVID-19 (dated by TCRdb to 2018 to 2020). About the study as a whole: Samples covering the acute and convalescent phases of COVID-19 were provided by collaborators in the United States, Italy and Spain. The prospective study material was composed of cDNA or gDNA derived from T cells, B-cell-depleted T cells, or PBMCs. Deeply sampled blood TCRbeta repertoires from subjects exposed to, actively infected with, or recovered from COVID-19 were included in the dataset. The repertoires were made available in a free public database intended to serve as a resource for research on the immune response to SARS-CoV-2. Samples were obtained from the ongoing ImmuneRACE study (first 160 participants) and from about 1,300 subjects provided by 6 global collaborators. Sample metadata almost always included a de-identified subject ID, COVID-19 status, age in years and sex. HLA class I and class II types, where available, came from metadata supplied by the sample provider rather than from assay-based typing. General findings and caveats noted by the study authors: How much clinical and demographic metadata was included differed by source and by participant, and the metadata was provided uncurated.

TCRbeta CDR3 regions were amplified from genomic DNA by means of the immunoSEQ Assay, a bias-controlled multiplex PCR. In the original analysis: Nucleated cell counts per sample were estimated from amplification of reference gene primers within the assay. To quantify the absolute abundance of each unique TCRbeta CDR3 rearrangement, sequence reads were collapsed and filtered. For each sample, productive Simpson clonality was calculated as the square root of Simpson's diversity index across productive rearrangements. TCRdb mirrors the immuneACCESS table, restricted to in-frame sequences. Some clones are absent from its copies; in checked studies, under half trace to an unresolved V gene, and the reason for the others is unknown. D and trimming were read from the DNA, whereas the V and J calls and clone size are those reported in that table. Within this sample are roughly 290,000 clones, with around 82% of them counted one time only. The ten top clones hold approximately 15% of the sample.

The CDR3 numbers 12 residues from cysteine through phenylalanine. The CDR3 DNA has 36 bases and is translated from base 1. CDR1 and CDR2 are drawn from the germline V gene (reference sequence): LGHDT, YNNKEL. Relative to germline, V is 0 bases shorter and J is 8 bases shorter, with 7 bases between their ends. At one collaborating source in Seattle, patients were enrolled during active infection and were followed longitudinally through the course of disease. Each collaborating institution followed its own protocols to collect whole blood in K2EDTA tubes. Collaborator samples were shipped for TCRbeta analysis as frozen whole blood, isolated PBMCs, or DNA extracted from either sample type.

The clonotype originates from a person aged 70 to 85 with COVID-19, enrolled during active disease. The sequenced sample was peripheral blood. The chain employs TRBV3-1 (or the pseudogene TRBV3-2) and TRBJ1-1, and the D gene may be TRBD1, 5 bases matching. The CDR3 loop reads CASSQDHREAFF. The DNA sequence follows: TGTGCCAGCAGCCAAGACCACAGGGAAGCTTTCTTT.